These 11 T cell receptor beta chains originate from one sample sequenced in a study of shared clonotypes between healthy human individuals. The assay was immunoSEQ multiplex PCR, and TCRdb's table has in-frame clones only and misses some. The sample carries about 990,000 clones, around 82% recorded once. The sample consisted of memory CD4+ T cells from PBMCs. As for subset: CD45RA-negative fraction. The receptors here all came from a man in his late teens or twenties in good health. Some clones in this sample may be carry-over from other donors' samples.

The rearrangement joins TRBV5-4 to TRBJ2-2; no clear D. The CDR3 has 12 residues. Germline CDR1 reads SGHNT; CDR2 reads YYREEE (reference sequence). V lost 5 bases and J 5 bases, leaving 7 bases between the germline ends. The CDR3 sequence is CASRPLTGELFF. In nucleotides, the CDR3 is TGTGCCAGCAGGCCTCTAACCGGGGAGCTGTTTTTT. Full variable domain (rest looked up from reference TRBV5-4 and TRBJ2-2): ETGVTQSPTHLIKTRGQQVTLRCSSQSGHNTVSWYQQALGQGPQFIFQYYREEENGRGNFPPRFSGLQFPNYSSELNVNALELDDSALYLCASRPLTGELFFGEGSRLTVL.

Points on this clone: At the DNA level, this CDR3 is encoded by other sequences in the same sample as well. The V gene is TRBV7-2, the J gene TRBJ2-7, with no clear D. Germline assignment: CDR1 SGHTA and CDR2 FQGNSA. The CDR3 totals 13 residues. Trimming shortened V by 4 bases and J by 2 bases, and 9 bases separated the two germline ends. The CDR3 DNA is TGTGCCAGCAGCTCTCCCGGCCCCTACGAGCAGTACTTC. It translates to CASSSPGPYEQYF.

This chain uses TRBV27 with TRBJ1-5; no reliable D call. The V gene lost 2 bases and the J gene lost 3 bases, with 11 bases spanning the gap. The CDR3 sequence is 15 residues long. Per the germline V gene, CDR1 is MNHEY and CDR2 is SMNVEV (reference sequence). Here the CDR3 reads CASSLMGRPNQPQHF. Here the CDR3 DNA reads TGTGCCAGCAGTTTAATGGGCAGGCCCAATCAGCCCCAGCATTTT.

The gene calls are TRBV30 and TRBJ1-5; D may be TRBD1 (6 bases). The V end was cut by 4 bases, the J end by 5 bases, with 12 bases between. Germline CDR1 and CDR2: GTSNPN and SVGIG (reference sequence). The CDR3 has 13 residues. CDR3 amino acids: CAWNGGADQPQHF. DNA of the CDR3: TGTGCCTGGAACGGGGGCGCCGATCAGCCCCAGCATTTT.

This clone was seen a few times. The chain carries TRBV5-4 and TRBJ2-7, with D possibly TRBD1 on 7 matching bases. CDR3 length: 18 residues. Trimming took 2 bases from V and 4 from J, leaving 25 bases between them. Germline V gene data show CDR1 as SGHNT and CDR2 as YYREEE (reference sequence). For the CDR3, the DNA is TGTGCCAGCAGCTTTATGTCAGGGGGGTTAGCGGCTCCTTACGAGCAGTACTTC. Its translation: CASSFMSGGLAAPYEQYF.

This chain links TRBV4-1 with TRBJ1-1; tentative D call: TRBD1 (6 bases). The CDR3 loop spans 15 amino acids. The V and J ends lost 7 bases and 4 bases respectively, with 19 bases between them. The V gene's germline CDR1 is MGHRA and CDR2 YSYEKL. The CDR3 DNA is TGCGCCAGCACCCGAAGGGGGGGGCAGGGCACTGAAGCTTTCTTT. Encoded protein: CASTRRGGQGTEAFF.

With regard to this clone: Different DNA sequences within this sample yield the same CDR3. The chain uses TRBV9 and TRBJ1-5; D not certain. Germline V gene data show CDR1 as SGDLS and CDR2 as YYNGEE. Trimming removed 0 bases at V and 7 bases at J, with 8 bases between. This CDR3 spans 13 amino acids. CDR3 sequence (DNA): TGTGCCAGCAGCGTAGCGGGAGGCCAGCCCCAGCATTTT. Translated: CASSVAGGQPQHF.

The V call is TRBV14, the J call TRBJ2-5; tentatively, D is TRBD2 (6 bases). Trimming took 4 bases from V and 3 from J, leaving 24 bases between them. Looked up from germline, CDR1 is SGHDN and CDR2 is FVKESK. The CDR3 covers 18 residues. The CDR3 bases are TGTGCCAGCAGCCCGTACTCGGGACTGCCACCCGGGGAAGAGACCCAGTACTTC. This sequence encodes CASSPYSGLPPGEETQYF.

The V gene is TRBV9, the J gene TRBJ2-1; 8 bases are a match to TRBD2. Losses at the gene ends were 2 bases for V and 6 bases for J; bases not matched to a gene: 10. Per the germline V gene, CDR1 is SGDLS and CDR2 is YYNGEE. The CDR3 consists of 16 residues. The CDR3 protein is CASSVYGLAHPNEQFF. Here the CDR3 DNA reads TGTGCCAGCAGCGTGTACGGACTAGCTCACCCCAATGAGCAGTTCTTC.

The chain uses TRBV7-3 and TRBJ2-5; D unresolved. Per the germline V gene, CDR1 is SGHTA and CDR2 is FQGTGA. Trimming removed 4 bases from V and 5 bases from J, with 11 bases in between. The CDR3 is made up of 13 amino acids. In DNA form, the CDR3 reads TGTGCCAGCAGCTACAATGGTGGGGAGACCCAGTACTTC. Translation: CASSYNGGETQYF.

The genes are TRBV14 and TRBJ2-5, with a weak D call TRBD1 (5 bases). V was clipped by 4 bases and J by 3 bases, with 18 bases between them. Germline loops: CDR1 SGHDN, CDR2 FVKESK. The CDR3 runs 16 residues. The CDR3 protein is CASSPTRTGKKETQYF. The CDR3, as DNA: TGTGCCAGCAGCCCCACTCGAACAGGCAAAAAAGAGACCCAGTACTTC. Full variable domain (rest looked up from reference TRBV14 and TRBJ2-5): EAGVTQFPSHSVIEKGQTVTLRCDPISGHDNLYWYRRVMGKEIKFLLHFVKESKQDESGMPNNRFLAERTGGTYSTLKVQPAELEDSGVYFCASSPTRTGKKETQYFGPGTRLLVL.